This T cell receptor beta chain was recovered during a study of T cells expressing NK-cell markers. TCRdb reprocessed the 5' RACE reads; each CDR3 protein has one entry and no DNA is given. This repertoire includes 400,000 to 450,000 distinct CDR3 sequences. The CDR3 extends over 13 amino acids. CDR1 and CDR2 (germline): SEHNR, FQNEAQ (reference sequence). V gene TRBV7-9 combines with J gene TRBJ2-5; the D gene TCRdb calls, TRBD1, cannot be checked with no DNA. The sequenced material came from blood T cells: a sorted CD56 or NKG2C T cell subset, CD4+ or CD8+ T cells, or bulk PBMC T cells (not recorded which). The receptor was isolated from a woman between 18 and 70 years old in good health. The CDR3 here is CASSPPRGETQYF.